This T cell receptor (beta chain) was sequenced for a study of patients and donors after allogeneic stem cell transplantation. This clonotype came up many times. Germline is not matched at one junction end, which may reflect a read error. Each CDR3 protein gets one entry after TCRdb re-called the RT-PCR reads with MiXCR. Counted here are about 30,000 distinct CDR3 sequences, 7% to 8.5% occurring once; the ten biggest clones make up roughly 50%. This receptor was identified in a human donor who was either an allogeneic HSCT recipient or a stem cell or donor lymphocyte infusion donor (not recorded which). It is not recorded whose cells these are; they may come from a transplant donor. The material sequenced was blood, either unsorted or a sorted T cell fraction (not recorded which).

CDR3 amino acids: CASSHQGSRETQYF. Here the CDR3 DNA reads TGTGCTAGCAGCCACCAGGGGTCGCGGGAGACCCAGTACTTC. The chain is built from TRBV7-7 and TRBJ2-5; the D gene is possibly TRBD1 (6 bases). CDR1 and CDR2 from the germline V gene are SSHAT and FNYEAQ (reference sequence). The CDR3 extends over 14 amino acids.